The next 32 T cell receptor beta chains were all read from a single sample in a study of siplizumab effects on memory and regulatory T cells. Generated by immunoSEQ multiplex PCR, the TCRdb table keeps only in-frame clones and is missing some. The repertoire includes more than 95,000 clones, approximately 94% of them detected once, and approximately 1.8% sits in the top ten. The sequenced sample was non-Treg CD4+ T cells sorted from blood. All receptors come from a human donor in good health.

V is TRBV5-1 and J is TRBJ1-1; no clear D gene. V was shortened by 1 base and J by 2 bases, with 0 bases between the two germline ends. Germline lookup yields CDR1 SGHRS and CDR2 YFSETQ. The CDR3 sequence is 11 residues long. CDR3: CASSLNTEAFF. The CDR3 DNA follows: TGCGCCAGCAGCTTGAACACTGAAGCTTTCTTT.

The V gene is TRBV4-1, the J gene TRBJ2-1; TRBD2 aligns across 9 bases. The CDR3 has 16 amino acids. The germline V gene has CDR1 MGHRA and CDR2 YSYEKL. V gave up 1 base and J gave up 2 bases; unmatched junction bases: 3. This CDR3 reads CASSQGLAEPYNEQFF. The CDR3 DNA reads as TGCGCCAGCAGCCAAGGACTAGCGGAACCCTACAATGAGCAGTTCTTC.

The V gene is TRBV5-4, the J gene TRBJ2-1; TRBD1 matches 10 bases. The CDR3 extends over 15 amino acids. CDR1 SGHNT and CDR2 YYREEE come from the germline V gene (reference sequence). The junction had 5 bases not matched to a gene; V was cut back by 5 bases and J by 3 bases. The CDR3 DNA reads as TGTGCCAGCAGTTATGGGGACAGGGGCTACAATGAGCAGTTCTTC. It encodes CASSYGDRGYNEQFF.

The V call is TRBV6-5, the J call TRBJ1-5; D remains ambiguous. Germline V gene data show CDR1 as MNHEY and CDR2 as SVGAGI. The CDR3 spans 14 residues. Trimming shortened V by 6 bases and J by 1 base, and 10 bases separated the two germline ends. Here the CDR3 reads CASRSPGSNQPQHF. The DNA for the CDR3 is TGTGCCAGCAGATCTCCGGGGAGCAATCAGCCCCAGCATTTT.

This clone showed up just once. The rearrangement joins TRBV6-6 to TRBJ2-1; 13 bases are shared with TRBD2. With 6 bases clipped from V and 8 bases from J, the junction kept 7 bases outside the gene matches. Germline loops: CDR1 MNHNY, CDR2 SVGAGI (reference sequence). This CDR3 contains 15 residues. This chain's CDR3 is CASSFVTSGRDEQFF. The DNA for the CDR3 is TGTGCCAGCAGCTTTGTCACTAGCGGGAGGGATGAGCAGTTCTTC.

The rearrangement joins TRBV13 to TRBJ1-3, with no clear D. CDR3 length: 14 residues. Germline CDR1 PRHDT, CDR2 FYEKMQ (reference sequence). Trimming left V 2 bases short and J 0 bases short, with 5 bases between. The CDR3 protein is CASSLKGSGNTIYF. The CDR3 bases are TGTGCCAGCAGCTTAAAGGGCTCTGGAAACACCATATATTTT. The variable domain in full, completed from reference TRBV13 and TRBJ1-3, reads AAGVIQSPRHLIKEKRETATLKCYPIPRHDTVYWYQQGPGQDPQFLISFYEKMQSDKGSIPDRFSAQQFSDYHSELNMSSLELGDSALYFCASSLKGSGNTIYFGEGSWLTVV.

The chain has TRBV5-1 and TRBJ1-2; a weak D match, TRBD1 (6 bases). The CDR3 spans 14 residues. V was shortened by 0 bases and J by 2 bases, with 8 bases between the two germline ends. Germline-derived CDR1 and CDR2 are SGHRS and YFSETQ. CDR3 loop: CASSLGTGNYGYTF. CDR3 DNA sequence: TGCGCCAGCAGCTTGGGTACAGGGAACTATGGCTACACCTTC.

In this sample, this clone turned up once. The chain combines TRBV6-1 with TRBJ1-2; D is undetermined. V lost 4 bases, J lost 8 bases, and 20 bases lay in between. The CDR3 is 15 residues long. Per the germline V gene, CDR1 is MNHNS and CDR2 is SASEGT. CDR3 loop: CASSGGGSRLTGYTF. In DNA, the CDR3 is TGTGCCAGCAGTGGAGGCGGGTCCAGATTGACGGGCTACACCTTC.

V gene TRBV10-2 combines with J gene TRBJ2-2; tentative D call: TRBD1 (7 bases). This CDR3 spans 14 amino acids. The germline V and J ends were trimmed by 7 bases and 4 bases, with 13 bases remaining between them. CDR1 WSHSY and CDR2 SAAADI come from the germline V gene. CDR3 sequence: CASKGGTVTGELFF. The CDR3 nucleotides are TGCGCCAGCAAGGGCGGGACAGTCACCGGGGAGCTGTTTTTT.

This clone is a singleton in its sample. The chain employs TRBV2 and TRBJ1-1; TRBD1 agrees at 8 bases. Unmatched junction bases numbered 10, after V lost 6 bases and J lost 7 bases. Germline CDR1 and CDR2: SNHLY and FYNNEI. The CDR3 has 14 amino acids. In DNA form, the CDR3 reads TGTGCCAGCAGGTCGACAGGGGAGATGGGTGAAGCTTTCTTT. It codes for CASRSTGEMGEAFF.

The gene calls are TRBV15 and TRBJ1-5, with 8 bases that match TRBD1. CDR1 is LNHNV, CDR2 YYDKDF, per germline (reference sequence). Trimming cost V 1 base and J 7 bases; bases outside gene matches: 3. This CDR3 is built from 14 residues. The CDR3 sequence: CATSRGGQVQPQHF. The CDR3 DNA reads TGTGCCACCAGCAGAGGGGGACAGGTACAGCCCCAGCATTTT.

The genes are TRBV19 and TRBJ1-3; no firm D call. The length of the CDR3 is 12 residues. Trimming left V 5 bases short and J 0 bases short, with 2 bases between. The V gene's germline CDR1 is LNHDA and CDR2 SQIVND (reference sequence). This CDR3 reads CASSLSGNTIYF. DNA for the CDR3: TGTGCCAGTAGTCTCTCTGGAAACACCATATATTTT.

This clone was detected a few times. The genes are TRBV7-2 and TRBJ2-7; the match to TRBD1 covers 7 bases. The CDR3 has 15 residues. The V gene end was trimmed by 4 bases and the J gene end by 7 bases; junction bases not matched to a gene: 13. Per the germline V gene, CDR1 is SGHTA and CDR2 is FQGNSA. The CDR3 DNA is TGTGCCAGCAGCTCTCGGACAGGACCCGTAGTGGAGCAGTACTTC. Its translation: CASSSRTGPVVEQYF.

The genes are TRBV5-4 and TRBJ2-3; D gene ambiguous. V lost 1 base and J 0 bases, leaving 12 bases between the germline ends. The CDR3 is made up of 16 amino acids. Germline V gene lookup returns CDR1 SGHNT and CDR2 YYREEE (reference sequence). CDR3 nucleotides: TGTGCCAGCAGCTTGCGAGTGAAAGAGAGCACAGATACGCAGTATTTT. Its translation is CASSLRVKESTDTQYF.

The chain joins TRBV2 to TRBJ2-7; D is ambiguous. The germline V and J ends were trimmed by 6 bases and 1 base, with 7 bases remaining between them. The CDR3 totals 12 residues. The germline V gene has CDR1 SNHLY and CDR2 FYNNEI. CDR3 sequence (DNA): TGTGCCAGCAGGACGGAGTCCTACGAGCAGTACTTC. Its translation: CASRTESYEQYF.

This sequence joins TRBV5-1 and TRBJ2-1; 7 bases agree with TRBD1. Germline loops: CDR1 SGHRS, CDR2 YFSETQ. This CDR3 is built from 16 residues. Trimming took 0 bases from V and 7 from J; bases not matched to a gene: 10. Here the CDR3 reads CASSLVTGAIMNEQFF. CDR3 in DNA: TGCGCCAGCAGCTTGGTAACAGGGGCTATAATGAATGAGCAGTTCTTC.

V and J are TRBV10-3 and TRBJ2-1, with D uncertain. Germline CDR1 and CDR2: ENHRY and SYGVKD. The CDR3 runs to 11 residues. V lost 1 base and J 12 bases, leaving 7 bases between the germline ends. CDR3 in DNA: TGTGCCATCAGTGAGTTCATCACGCAGTTCTTC. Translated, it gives CAISEFITQFF.

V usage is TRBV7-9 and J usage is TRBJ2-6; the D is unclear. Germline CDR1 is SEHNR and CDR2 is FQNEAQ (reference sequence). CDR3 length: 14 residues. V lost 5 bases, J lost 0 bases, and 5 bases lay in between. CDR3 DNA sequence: TGTGCCAGCAGCACGACCTCTGGGGCCAACGTCCTGACTTTC. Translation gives CASSTTSGANVLTF.

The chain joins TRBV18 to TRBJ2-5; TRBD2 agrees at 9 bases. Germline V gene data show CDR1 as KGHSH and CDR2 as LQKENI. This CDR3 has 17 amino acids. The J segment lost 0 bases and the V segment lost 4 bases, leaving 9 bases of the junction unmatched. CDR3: CASSQFSTSGNQETQYF. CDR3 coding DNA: TGTGCCAGCTCACAGTTCTCGACTAGCGGTAACCAAGAGACCCAGTACTTC.

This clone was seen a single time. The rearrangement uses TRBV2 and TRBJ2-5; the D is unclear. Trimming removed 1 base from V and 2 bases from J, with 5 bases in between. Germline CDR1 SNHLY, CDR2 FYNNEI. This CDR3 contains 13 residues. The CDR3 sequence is CASSEVAQETQYF. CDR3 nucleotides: TGTGCCAGCAGTGAAGTGGCGCAAGAGACCCAGTACTTC.

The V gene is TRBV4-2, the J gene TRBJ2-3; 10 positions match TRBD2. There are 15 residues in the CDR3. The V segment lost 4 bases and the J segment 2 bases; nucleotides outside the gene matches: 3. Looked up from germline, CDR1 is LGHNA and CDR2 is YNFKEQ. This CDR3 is CASSPSGGATDTQYF. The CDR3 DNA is TGTGCCAGCAGCCCGAGCGGGGGGGCCACAGATACGCAGTATTTT.

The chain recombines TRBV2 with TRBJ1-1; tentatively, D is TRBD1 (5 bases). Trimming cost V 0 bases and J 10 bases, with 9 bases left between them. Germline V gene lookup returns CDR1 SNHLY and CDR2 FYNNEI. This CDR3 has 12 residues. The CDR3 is CASSEAQGGAFF. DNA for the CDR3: TGTGCCAGCAGTGAAGCCCAGGGTGGAGCTTTCTTT.

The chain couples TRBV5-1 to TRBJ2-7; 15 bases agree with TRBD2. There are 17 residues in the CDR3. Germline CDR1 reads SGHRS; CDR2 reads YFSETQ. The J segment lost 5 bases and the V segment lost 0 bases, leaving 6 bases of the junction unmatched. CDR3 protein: CASSLAGLAGGRNEQYF. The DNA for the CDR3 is TGCGCCAGCAGCTTGGCTGGACTAGCGGGAGGGAGGAACGAGCAGTACTTC.

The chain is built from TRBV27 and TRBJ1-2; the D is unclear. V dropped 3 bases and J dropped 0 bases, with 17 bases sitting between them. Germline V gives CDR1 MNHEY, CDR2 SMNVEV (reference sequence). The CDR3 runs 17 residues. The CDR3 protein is CASSFPGSEGANYGYTF. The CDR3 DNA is TGTGCCAGCAGTTTCCCCGGGTCAGAGGGAGCTAACTATGGCTACACCTTC.

The CDR3 here is CASSYLRDRGYNSPLHF. DNA for the CDR3: TGTGCCAGCAGCTATCTCCGGGACAGGGGTTATAATTCACCCCTCCACTTT. The chain uses TRBV7-2 and TRBJ1-6, with 10 bases lining up with TRBD1. Germline lookup yields CDR1 SGHTA and CDR2 FQGNSA. The CDR3 totals 17 residues. After removal of 4 bases from V and 4 bases from J, the junction contained 7 bases not matched to a gene.

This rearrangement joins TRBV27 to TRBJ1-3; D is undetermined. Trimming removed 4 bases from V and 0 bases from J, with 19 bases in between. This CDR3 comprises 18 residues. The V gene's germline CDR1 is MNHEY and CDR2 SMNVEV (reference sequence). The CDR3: CASSSMDRPWLSGNTIYF. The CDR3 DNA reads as TGTGCCAGCAGTTCAATGGACCGACCATGGCTCTCTGGAAACACCATATATTTT.

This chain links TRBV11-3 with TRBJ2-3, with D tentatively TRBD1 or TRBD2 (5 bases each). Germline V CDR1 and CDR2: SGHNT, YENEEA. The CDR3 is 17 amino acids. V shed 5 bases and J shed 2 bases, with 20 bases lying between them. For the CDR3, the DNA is TGTGCCAGCAGCCAGAGAGGCCAGGGAGTAATCACAGATACGCAGTATTTT. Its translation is CASSQRGQGVITDTQYF.

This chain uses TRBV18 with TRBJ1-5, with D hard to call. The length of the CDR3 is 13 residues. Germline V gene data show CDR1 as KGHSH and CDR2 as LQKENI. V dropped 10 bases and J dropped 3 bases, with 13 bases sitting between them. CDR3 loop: CATASSVNQPQHF. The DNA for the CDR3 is TGTGCCACTGCGTCCTCGGTCAATCAGCCCCAGCATTTT.

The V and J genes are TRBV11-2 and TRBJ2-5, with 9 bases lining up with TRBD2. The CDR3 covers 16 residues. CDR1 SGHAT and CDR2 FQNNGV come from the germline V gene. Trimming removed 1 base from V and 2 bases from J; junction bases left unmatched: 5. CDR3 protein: CASSLGTSGPQETQYF. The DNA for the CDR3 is TGTGCCAGCAGCTTAGGAACTAGCGGGCCTCAAGAGACCCAGTACTTC.

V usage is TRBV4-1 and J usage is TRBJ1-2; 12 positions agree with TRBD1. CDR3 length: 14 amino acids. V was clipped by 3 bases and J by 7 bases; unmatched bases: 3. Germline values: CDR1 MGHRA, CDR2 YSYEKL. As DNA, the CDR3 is TGCGCCAGCAGCCACGGGACAGGGGGCTCTGGCTACACCTTC. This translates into CASSHGTGGSGYTF.

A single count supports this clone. CDR3 nucleotides: TGTGCCAGTAGTGGATCACAGGGCTACAATCAGCCCCAGCATTTT. Encoded protein: CASSGSQGYNQPQHF. The genes are TRBV19 and TRBJ1-5, with D tentatively TRBD1 (6 bases). This CDR3 has 15 amino acids. CDR1 and CDR2 from the germline V gene are LNHDA and SQIVND (reference sequence). V was cut by 5 bases and J by 3 bases, with 14 bases left in between. Full variable domain (remainder filled in from reference TRBV19 and TRBJ1-5): DGGITQSPKYLFRKEGQNVTLSCEQNLNHDAMYWYRQDPGQGLRLIYYSQIVNDFQKGDIAEGYSVSREKKESFPLTVTSAQKNPTAFYLCASSGSQGYNQPQHFGDGTRLSIL.

CDR3 nucleotide sequence: TGTGCCAGTAGTATAGGGAGAGGGACCCAGTACTTC. It specifies CASSIGRGTQYF. The chain joins TRBV19 to TRBJ2-5; unclear D gene. V gave up 1 base and J gave up 7 bases, with 7 bases separating them. This CDR3 is 12 amino acids long. Germline assignment: CDR1 LNHDA and CDR2 SQIVND (reference sequence).